A single sample gave rise to the 18 T cell receptor beta chains below, sequenced in a study of beta chain features in type 1 diabetes. TCRB transcripts that were expressed got sequenced, as all of the isolated RNA had been reverse transcribed. Only in-frame clones appear in the TCRdb table, and some are missing; sequencing was by immunoSEQ multiplex PCR. There are about 290,000 clones in the sample; about 7.8% occur only once, and over 0.8% lies in the top ten. The specimen sequenced was central memory CD4+ T cells from blood. These receptors all stem from a woman aged 18 to 35 in good health.

This chain connects TRBV7-3 to TRBJ2-6; either TRBD1 or TRBD2 may supply D (5 bases each). CDR1 is SGHTA, CDR2 FQGTGA, per germline. V lost 5 bases and J lost 2, with 19 bases in between. The CDR3 totals 18 residues. CDR3 residues: CASSHSGAALPGANVLTF. CDR3 coding DNA: TGTGCCAGCAGCCATTCCGGGGCCGCCCTGCCTGGGGCCAACGTCCTGACTTTC.

This clone was counted only a few times. The J gene is TRBJ2-1, the V gene TRBV4-1, with 8 bases aligning to TRBD2. V lost 4 bases, J lost 4 bases, and 6 bases stayed unmatched. Germline V gene lookup returns CDR1 MGHRA and CDR2 YSYEKL. The CDR3 contains 15 residues. In DNA, the CDR3 is TGCGCCAGCAGCCCTACTAGCGGCTCATACAATGAGCAGTTCTTC. Its translation is CASSPTSGSYNEQFF.

This clone turned up a few times. The CDR3 spells CASSLGRPNSGNTIYF. The CDR3 nucleotides are TGTGCCAGCAGTTTGGGTAGGCCCAACTCTGGAAACACCATATATTTT. The chain has TRBV6-5 and TRBJ1-3; D ambiguous. The germline V and J ends were trimmed by 4 bases and 0 bases, with 13 bases remaining between them. The CDR3 sequence is 16 residues long. Germline-derived CDR1 and CDR2 are MNHEY and SVGAGI.

The chain has TRBV7-2 and TRBJ2-7; TRBD2 agrees at 7 bases. Per germline, CDR1 SGHTA and CDR2 FQGNSA. The CDR3 totals 19 residues. V trimming: 4 bases; J trimming: 0 bases; junction bases outside the gene matches: 18. In DNA, the CDR3 is TGTGCCAGCAGCTCGGATATTACCGTCGGGCGGGAGAGCTCCTACGAGCAGTACGTC. Its translation is CASSSDITVGRESSYEQYV.

A few counts support this clone. V is TRBV29-1 and J is TRBJ2-5; TRBD2 agrees at 12 bases. Germline CDR1 reads SQVTM; CDR2 reads ANQGSEA. The CDR3 totals 13 residues. The J segment lost 4 bases and the V segment lost 6 bases, leaving 3 bases of the junction unmatched. In DNA, the CDR3 is TGCAGCGTCACGACTAGCGGGGGAGAGACCCAGTACTTC. This translates into CSVTTSGGETQYF.

V usage is TRBV28 and J usage is TRBJ2-7; 7 bases match TRBD1. Trimming removed 5 bases from V and 2 bases from J; junction bases left unmatched: 6. CDR3 size: 14 residues. CDR1 is MDHEN, CDR2 SYDVKM, per germline. CDR3 DNA: TGTGCCAGCAGTCCCGGGACAGTCCCCTACGAGCAGTACGTC. It translates to CASSPGTVPYEQYV.

This clone was observed a handful of times. V is TRBV7-3 and J is TRBJ1-1; 9 nucleotides agree with TRBD1. V lost 2 bases to trimming and J lost 9 bases; unmatched junction nucleotides: 4. Per the germline V gene, CDR1 is SGHTA and CDR2 is FQGTGA. The CDR3 is made up of 13 amino acids. The CDR3: CASSLEDRGQAFF. The CDR3 region has the DNA TGTGCCAGCAGCTTAGAGGACAGGGGCCAAGCTTTCTTT.

In this sample, this clone turned up a few times. This chain links TRBV6-5 with TRBJ2-5; 7 positions agree with TRBD1. V dropped 5 bases and J dropped 4; count of bases not matched to a gene: 10. The CDR3 spans 15 residues. The V gene's germline CDR1 is MNHEY and CDR2 SVGAGI. CDR3 sequence reads: CASSAYRDSGETQYF. The CDR3 DNA sequence: TGTGCCAGCAGTGCCTATCGGGACAGTGGAGAGACCCAGTACTTC.

The gene calls are TRBV7-2 and TRBJ2-7, with 14 bases fitting TRBD2. This CDR3 is built from 16 residues. The germline V gene encodes CDR1 SGHTA and CDR2 FQGNSA. J was trimmed by 4 bases and V by 5 bases; bases with no gene match: 7. The CDR3 nucleotides read TGTGCCAGCAGCCAGTTCGGGACTAGCGGGGGATACGAGCAGTACTTC. Translation gives CASSQFGTSGGYEQYF.

This rearrangement joins TRBV7-2 to TRBJ1-5; possibly TRBD1 for D (5 bases). This CDR3 has 14 amino acids. Germline CDR1 is SGHTA and CDR2 is FQGNSA. V lost 5 bases and J 0 bases, leaving 8 bases between the germline ends. The chain's CDR3 is CASSRDSSNQPQHF. In nucleotides, the CDR3 is TGTGCCAGCAGCCGCGACAGTAGCAATCAGCCCCAGCATTTT.

This clone was recorded a few times. The chain joins TRBV15 to TRBJ2-5; 7 nucleotides agree with TRBD1. J was trimmed by 4 bases and V by 7 bases; bases with no gene match: 9. CDR3 length: 14 residues. Germline loops: CDR1 LNHNV, CDR2 YYDKDF (reference sequence). CDR3 nucleotides: TGTGCCACCACCCTCAGACAGGGCGGAGAGACCCAGTACTTC. It encodes CATTLRQGGETQYF. The full variable domain, its missing parts supplied by reference TRBV15 and TRBJ2-5, is DAMVIQNPRYQVTQFGKPVTLSCSQTLNHNVMYWYQQKSSQAPKLLFHYYDKDFNNEADTPDNFQSRRPNTSFCFLDIRSPGLGDTAMYLCATTLRQGGETQYFGPGTRLLVL.

This clone showed up just a few times. The chain combines TRBV6-5 with TRBJ1-2; D remains unclear. V lost 2 bases to trimming and J lost 8 bases, with 15 bases between them. Germline CDR1 MNHEY, CDR2 SVGAGI. The CDR3 extends over 14 amino acids. The CDR3, as DNA: TGTGCCAGCAGTTACATTTCCCCCGATGGGGGCTACACCTTC. Its protein product is CASSYISPDGGYTF.

This clone was recorded a few times. CDR3 sequence (DNA): TGTGCCAGCAGGAAACACAGAAACAATGAGCAGTTCTTC. Amino acid sequence: CASRKHRNNEQFF. The chain carries TRBV25-1 and TRBJ2-1; D remains ambiguous. The CDR3 has 13 residues. Germline CDR1 and CDR2: MGHDK and SYGVNS. Trimming cost V 6 bases and J 5 bases, with 11 bases left between them. The complete variable domain, with remaining parts taken from reference TRBV25-1 and TRBJ2-1, reads EADIYQTPRYLVIGTGKKITLECSQTMGHDKMYWYQQDPGMELHLIHYSYGVNSTEKGDLSSESTVSRIRTEHFPLTLESARPSHTSQYLCASRKHRNNEQFFGPGTRLTVL.

Comments on this clone: A far larger clone is just one base off, so this is likely a read error. Other DNA sequences of this sample code for an identical CDR3. The chain recombines TRBV6-5 with TRBJ1-5; D not certain. Deletions cut 3 bases from V and 1 base from J, with 4 bases between. The CDR3 covers 13 residues. The V gene's germline CDR1 is MNHEY and CDR2 SVGAGI. Here the CDR3 reads CASSYRSNQPQHF. The CDR3 DNA follows: TGTGCCAGCAGTTATAGGAGCAATCAGCCCCAGCATTTT.

V is TRBV5-6 and J is TRBJ1-4; D is unresolved. Germline-derived CDR1 and CDR2 are SGHDT and YYEEEE. The CDR3 has 13 residues. V lost 2 bases to trimming and J lost 8 bases, with 10 bases between them. The CDR3 protein is CASSFMGSEKLFF. CDR3 sequence (DNA): TGTGCCAGCAGCTTCATGGGGTCCGAAAAACTGTTTTTT.

This chain connects TRBV5-5 to TRBJ1-3, with TRBD1 as a possible D gene (5 bases). CDR1 is SGHKS and CDR2 is YYEKEE in the germline V gene (reference sequence). Trimming stripped 3 bases from V and 4 bases from J, with 11 bases between. The CDR3 spans 14 residues. This CDR3 reads CASSSGTPGNTIYF. CDR3 nucleotide sequence: TGTGCCAGCAGCTCCGGGACTCCAGGAAACACCATATATTTT.

V gene TRBV21-1 combines with J gene TRBJ2-6. TRBV21-1 is labeled a pseudogene. There are 16 residues in the CDR3. The CDR3 DNA sequence: TGTGCCAGCAGCAAAGATCTGAAGGCTGGGGCCAACGTCCTGACTTTC. Translating it yields CASSKDLKAGANVLTF.

This clone was seen more than once but under ten times. The genes are TRBV7-2 and TRBJ2-4; D assignment may be TRBD1 or TRBD2 (5 bases each). The CDR3 has 16 residues. From germline, CDR1 is SGHTA and CDR2 FQGNSA. Trimming shortened V by 2 bases and J by 3 bases, and 14 bases separated the two germline ends. In nucleotides, the CDR3 is TGTGCCAGCAGCTTACCGGGGCAGGGAGTCAAAAACATTCAGTACTTC. Translating gives CASSLPGQGVKNIQYF.